This T cell receptor beta chain came from a study of cytomegalovirus exposure and HLA in healthy donors. Findings and limits, study-wide: Through in vitro validation, a few CMV-associated chains were shown to be specific for CMV antigens. The Asian-associated ancestry cluster reportedly had fewer N-insertions than the approximately 690-donor mean in a later analysis. Among the most significant clusters, several appeared linked to common viral pathogens in a later analysis.

This cohort consisted of healthy bone marrow donors. The V and J ends lost 2 bases and 1 base respectively, with 15 bases between them. The germline CDR1 and CDR2 sequences are SGHRS and YFSETQ. The CDR3 is 17 amino acids. It was with 60 Vbeta and 13 Jbeta primers that the PCR ran. Sequencing was performed with immunoSEQ multiplex PCR; in TCRdb, only in-frame clones are kept and a portion is missing. This sample has roughly 120,000 clones; 70% to 80% occur once, and the top ten carry 2.5% to 3.5%. On this clone: Its antigen is currently unknown.

What was sequenced was PBMCs. This rearrangement joins TRBV5-1 to TRBJ2-2; D might be TRBD1 (5 bases). The receptor was derived from a young woman in good health and CMV-seropositive. The CDR3 DNA sequence: TGCGCCAGCAGCTTAGAGACAGACGCTCGGAACACCGGGGAGCTGTTTTTT. Residues: CASSLETDARNTGELFF.